This T cell receptor beta chain was recovered during a study of cytomegalovirus exposure and HLA in healthy donors. Study observations and caveats: CMV antigen specificity of a few CMV-associated chains was confirmed in vitro. It was taken for granted in presence/absence analyses that sequencing depth across donors was roughly uniform. The likely explanation for a cluster of highly shared sequence variants was sequencing artifact.

Remarks on this clone: The antigen is undetermined.

PCR involved 60 Vbeta and 13 Jbeta primers. Profiling relied on immunoSEQ multiplex PCR, and the TCRdb table lists in-frame clones only, not all of them. This table has approximately 140,000 clones, approximately 77% appearing once. Germline CDR1 and CDR2: SGHNT and YYREEE (reference sequence). The CDR3 has 13 amino acids. Trimming removed 4 bases from V and 0 bases from J, with 7 bases in between. Input material: PBMCs. The receptor comes from a woman aged 60 to 75 in good health and CMV-seronegative. The chain uses TRBV5-4 and TRBJ1-1, with no clear D. Here the CDR3 reads CASSPVMNTEAFF. DNA for the CDR3: TGTGCCAGCAGCCCTGTTATGAACACTGAAGCTTTCTTT.